The 27 T cell receptor beta chains below all came from one sample that was sequenced in a study of vaccination and CD4 T cells after COVID-19 (dated by TCRdb to 2022 to 2024). Reading the label with the study, this specimen's treatment or condition is: roughly 10-day PBMC culture with coronavirus spike peptide pools or control peptides (ViraFEST assay). CD4+ T cells from unexposed donors were collected before the COVID-19 pandemic (2011-2018). Antigens of these TCRs are unknown. The library was produced with PCR. Instrument used: Illumina iSeq 100. DNA from cultured CD4+ T cells underwent TCR sequencing with the Oncomine TCR Beta short-read assay at the Johns Hopkins FTIC core. TCRdb trimmed the raw reads at Q25, called clones with MiXCR and kept productive beta chains. When rows share a CDR3 protein, they turn into one entry using the most common DNA and genes. Counted in this sample were roughly 7,000 distinct CDR3 sequences; about half of them appeared once. Around 33% of the sample rests with the top ten.

Sequenced material: CD4+ T cells from blood, cultured in vitro. The receptors derive from a human donor in good health.

The gene calls are TRBV11-1 and TRBJ1-2; D not certain. From germline, CDR1 is SGHAT and CDR2 FQDESV (reference sequence). V was cut by 1 base and J by 4 bases, with 10 bases left in between. The CDR3 contains 14 residues. The CDR3 region has the DNA TGTGCCAGCAGCTTAGGATCGGAATTCTATGGCTACACCTTC. This gives the protein CASSLGSEFYGYTF. The complete variable domain, with remaining parts taken from reference TRBV11-1 and TRBJ1-2, reads EAEVAQSPRYKITEKSQAVAFWCDPISGHATLYWYRQILGQGPELLVQFQDESVVDDSQLPKDRFSAERLKGVDSTLKIQPAELGDSAMYLCASSLGSEFYGYTFGSGTRLTVV.

The sample holds a few counts of this clonotype. The chain has TRBV11-2 and TRBJ1-2; D gene unclear. The CDR3 covers 14 residues. The germline V gene encodes CDR1 SGHAT and CDR2 FQNNGV. Trimming removed 1 base at V and 10 bases at J, with 16 bases between. This CDR3 is CASSLAIQVTTYTF. DNA of the CDR3: TGTGCCAGCAGCTTAGCTATTCAGGTGACGACCTACACCTTC.

The chain joins TRBV19 to TRBJ1-2; D is ambiguous. The CDR3 runs to 14 residues. V was clipped by 3 bases and J by 4 bases, with 12 bases between them. The V gene's germline CDR1 is LNHDA and CDR2 SQIVND (reference sequence). In nucleotides, the CDR3 is TGTGCCAGTAGTATCCTGGACCGGGGCTATGGCTACACCTTC. This translates into CASSILDRGYGYTF.

This clonotype was seen more than once but under ten times. The chain links TRBV20-1 to TRBJ1-2; D ambiguous. The ends were cut back, 5 bases at V and 5 bases at J, with 15 bases in the middle. CDR1 is DFQATT, CDR2 SNEGSKA, per germline (reference sequence). The CDR3 contains 13 residues. The CDR3 region is CSAAAIRDYGYTF. The CDR3 DNA is TGCAGTGCTGCGGCCATTCGGGATTATGGCTACACCTTC.

The chain is built from TRBV6-1 and TRBJ1-6; D unresolved. V shed 2 bases and J shed 7 bases, with 12 bases lying between them. This CDR3 has 15 residues. CDR1 and CDR2 (germline): MNHNS, SASEGT. The CDR3 reads CASSESNGRNSPLHF. The CDR3 DNA follows: TGTGCCAGCAGTGAATCTAACGGTAGGAATTCACCCCTCCACTTT.

V gene TRBV12-3 or TRBV12-4 combines with J gene TRBJ1-1, with 8 bases lining up with TRBD1. Trimming removed 6 bases from V and 6 bases from J; junction bases left unmatched: 9. The length of the CDR3 is 14 residues. The CDR3, as DNA: TGTGCCAGCAGCCCGGACAGGGCAGGCGCTGAAGCTTTCTTT. This encodes CASSPDRAGAEAFF.

On this clonotype itself: One junction end does not reproduce the germline sequence, and a read error may be involved. The rearrangement uses TRBV19 and TRBJ1-2, with D tentatively TRBD1 (5 bases). Germline lookup yields CDR1 LNHDA and CDR2 SQIVND (reference sequence). This CDR3 is 14 amino acids long. CDR3 residues: CASSISGGLYAYTF. The CDR3 DNA sequence: TGTGCCAGTAGTATTTCTGGGGGTTTGTATGCCTACACCTTC.

V is TRBV3-1 and J is TRBJ2-5; the D gene is possibly TRBD2 (6 bases). The germline CDR1 and CDR2 sequences are LGHDT and YNNKEL (reference sequence). Deletions cut 4 bases from V and 9 bases from J, with 15 bases between. The CDR3 consists of 13 residues. The CDR3 spells CASSRAGGEAQYF. In DNA, the CDR3 is TGTGCCAGCAGCCGAGCGGGTGGTGAGGCCCAGTACTTC.

This clonotype was picked up a small number of times. This chain joins TRBV5-4 and TRBJ2-3; D is unresolved. The germline V and J ends were trimmed by 3 bases and 2 bases, with 7 bases remaining between them. The CDR3 is 13 residues long. The germline V gene has CDR1 SGHNT and CDR2 YYREEE (reference sequence). CDR3 residues: CASSSLDTDTQYF. In nucleotides, the CDR3 is TGTGCCAGCAGCTCCCTGGACACAGATACGCAGTATTTT.

The genes are TRBV6-4 and TRBJ2-3; TRBD2 matches 14 bases. V lost 4 bases to trimming and J lost 6 bases; unmatched junction nucleotides: 0. Germline CDR1 reads MRHNA; CDR2 reads SNTAGT. The CDR3 covers 14 residues. CDR3 DNA: TGTGCCAGCAGTGGACTAGCGGGGGGGGATACGCAGTATTTT. The encoded protein is CASSGLAGGDTQYF.

The gene calls are TRBV30 and TRBJ2-7; no clear D gene. This CDR3 has 12 residues. V dropped 4 bases and J dropped 1 base, with 8 bases sitting between them. Germline-derived CDR1 and CDR2 are GTSNPN and SVGIG (reference sequence). CDR3 coding DNA: TGTGCCTGGAACGAATTATCCTACGAGCAGTACTTC. Translated, it gives CAWNELSYEQYF.

J is TRBJ2-3 and V is TRBV7-3; D is possibly TRBD1 (5 bases). Germline V gene data show CDR1 as SGHTA and CDR2 as FQGTGA. Trimming stripped 5 bases from V and 4 bases from J, with 16 bases between. CDR3 length equals 15 residues. DNA of the CDR3: TGTGCCAGCAGCCCCATTGGGGCGTCGTCAGATACGCAGTATTTT. It specifies CASSPIGASSDTQYF.

This clonotype was seen a handful of times. V and J are TRBV2 and TRBJ2-7; D perhaps matches TRBD1 (5 bases). Germline V gives CDR1 SNHLY, CDR2 FYNNEI. The CDR3 is 13 residues long. V was cut by 6 bases and J by 3 bases, with 12 bases left in between. CDR3 region: CASSLDSYYEQYF. The CDR3 DNA follows: TGTGCCAGCAGCCTTGACAGTTACTACGAGCAGTACTTC.

The chain combines TRBV30 with TRBJ1-6; D might be TRBD1 (5 bases). The germline V gene encodes CDR1 GTSNPN and CDR2 SVGIG (reference sequence). With 4 bases removed from V and 4 bases from J, the gap between germline ends came to 8 bases. The CDR3 length is 13 residues. The CDR3 coding sequence is TGTGCCTGGAAGGGACTGTATAATTCACCCCTCCACTTT. It yields the protein CAWKGLYNSPLHF.

The chain uses TRBV5-4 and TRBJ1-2; no reliable D call. The germline V gene encodes CDR1 SGHNT and CDR2 YYREEE (reference sequence). With 4 bases removed from V and 6 bases from J, the gap between germline ends came to 13 bases. This CDR3 contains 13 residues. The CDR3 region has the DNA TGTGCCAGCAGCCCCGCACCTAGTGATGGCTACACCTTC. Protein: CASSPAPSDGYTF.

The V and J genes are TRBV2 and TRBJ1-5; D is undetermined. The CDR3 totals 14 residues. Between the trimmed V and J ends, which lost 0 bases and 5 bases, there was a span of 8 bases. CDR1 SNHLY and CDR2 FYNNEI come from the germline V gene. CDR3 sequence reads: CASSEALSDQPQHF. The CDR3 DNA reads as TGTGCCAGCAGTGAAGCGCTGAGTGATCAGCCCCAGCATTTT.

This clonotype was counted only a few times. V usage is TRBV7-4 and J usage is TRBJ2-5, with D possibly TRBD2 on 6 matching bases. V was cut by 5 bases and J by 5 bases, with 15 bases left in between. CDR1 SGHVT and CDR2 SQSDAQ come from the germline V gene. The CDR3 totals 14 residues. The CDR3 loop reads CASSLGLSIETQYF. In nucleotides, the CDR3 is TGTGCCAGCAGCCTGGGACTTTCTATTGAGACCCAGTACTTC.

CDR3 region: CASSTTGDYEQYF. The CDR3 DNA is TGTGCCAGCAGCACCACGGGCGACTACGAGCAGTACTTC. The rearrangement links TRBV12-3 or TRBV12-4 to TRBJ2-7; D remains unclear. Trimming took off 6 bases at V and 3 bases at J, with 12 bases between the two ends. This CDR3 region has 13 residues.

In its sample, this clonotype was seen a few times. This rearrangement joins TRBV6-1 to TRBJ1-5; D gene ambiguous. Trimming pared 2 bases from V and 6 bases from J, leaving 5 bases between. This CDR3 region has 12 residues. Germline CDR1 and CDR2: MNHNS and SASEGT. The CDR3 sequence: CASSEPGQPQHF. The CDR3 nucleotides are TGTGCCAGCAGTGAACCCGGTCAGCCCCAGCATTTT.

The chain employs TRBV12-3 or TRBV12-4 and TRBJ1-1; D gene unclear. This CDR3 is built from 13 residues. Between the trimmed V and J ends, which lost 3 bases and 5 bases, there was a span of 10 bases. CDR3 region: CASSLTGRTEAFF. CDR3 DNA: TGTGCCAGCAGTTTGACCGGGCGAACTGAAGCTTTCTTT.

The genes are TRBV27 and TRBJ1-5; no definite D call. Germline V gives CDR1 MNHEY, CDR2 SMNVEV (reference sequence). Trimming removed 3 bases at V and 2 bases at J, with 8 bases between. The CDR3 is made up of 14 amino acids. As DNA, the CDR3 is TGTGCCAGCAGTTTTGTGTGGGGCAATCAGCCCCAGCATTTT. Its translation is CASSFVWGNQPQHF.

The table lists this clonotype with a count of one. The V and J genes are TRBV6-1 and TRBJ2-7, with TRBD2 identical over 11 bases. The germline V gene encodes CDR1 MNHNS and CDR2 SASEGT. This CDR3 region has 15 residues. V was clipped by 6 bases and J by 2 bases; unmatched bases: 6. CDR3 amino acids: CASSQLAGATYEQYF. CDR3 coding DNA: TGTGCCAGCAGCCAACTAGCGGGGGCCACCTACGAGCAGTACTTC.

The chain employs TRBV23-1 and TRBJ1-5; D is possibly TRBD1 (5 bases). Being an ORF, TRBV23-1 has a function that is uncertain. The CDR3 is made up of 14 amino acids. V was trimmed by 4 bases and J by 5 bases, leaving 12 bases between them. The CDR3 spells CASSRTVRDQPQHF. The CDR3 DNA reads TGCGCCAGCAGTCGCACGGTCAGGGATCAGCCCCAGCATTTT.

V gene TRBV19 combines with J gene TRBJ2-3, with TRBD2 identical over 9 bases. CDR3 size: 15 residues. The J segment lost 3 bases and the V segment lost 7 bases, leaving 8 bases of the junction unmatched. CDR1 and CDR2 (germline): LNHDA, SQIVND (reference sequence). CDR3 bases: TGTGCCAGTAACGGCGGGGGGGCTAGAACAGATACGCAGTATTTT. Its protein is CASNGGGARTDTQYF.

The sample holds a few counts of this clonotype. This chain links TRBV5-4 with TRBJ2-6, with a weak D call TRBD1 (6 bases). Germline loops: CDR1 SGHNT, CDR2 YYREEE (reference sequence). This CDR3 has 15 amino acids. Between the trimmed V and J ends, which lost 4 bases and 2 bases, there was a span of 10 bases. CDR3 nucleotides: TGTGCCAGCAGCATCACAGGGACTGGGGCCAACGTCCTGACTTTC. Protein sequence: CASSITGTGANVLTF.

The rearrangement joins TRBV15 to TRBJ2-7, with TRBD1 identical over 8 bases. From germline, CDR1 is LNHNV and CDR2 YYDKDF (reference sequence). Trimming took 0 bases from V and 7 from J; bases not matched to a gene: 8. The CDR3 sequence is 15 residues long. CDR3 amino acids: CATSRDAQGVREQYF. The CDR3 coding sequence is TGTGCCACCAGCAGAGATGCACAGGGGGTGAGGGAGCAGTACTTC.

This chain connects TRBV7-3 to TRBJ2-2; D gene uncertain. V dropped 5 bases and J dropped 1 base, with 14 bases sitting between them. The CDR3 totals 16 residues. Per the germline V gene, CDR1 is SGHTA and CDR2 is FQGTGA. This CDR3 is CASSPIGQRNTGELFF. For the CDR3, the DNA is TGTGCCAGCAGCCCCATCGGCCAGCGGAACACCGGGGAGCTGTTTTTT.